Here is one T cell receptor beta chain with its context. No antigen is known for it. The data were produced by immunoSEQ multiplex PCR, yet TCRdb's version contains in-frame clones alone and is incomplete. The data hold 150,000 to 200,000 clones, with approximately 88% observed a single time. The sample is drawn from a study of T cell responses to AZD1222 COVID-19 vaccine. Study-wide context: Pooling was applied to second doses at about 4 or about 12 weeks.

Study outcomes and limitations: Reports indicate that nearly half of spike-specific TCRs are directed at unmutated variant regions. Regions 160-218 and 743-854 held dominance among vaccine-associated CD4 TCRs, which spanned spike. Compared with day 0, the breadth and depth of the Spike-specific TCR repertoire rose significantly after two doses of AZD1222.

Germline CDR1 and CDR2: SQVTM and ANQGSEA. This CDR3 is 13 amino acids long. This specimen was peripheral blood, taken on day 0 of AZD1222 vaccination. The chain recombines TRBV29-1 with TRBJ1-4; D perhaps matches TRBD1 (6 bases). The receptor was isolated from an adult in good health. The chain's CDR3 is CSTAGETNEKLFF. CDR3 DNA sequence: TGCAGTACCGCAGGGGAGACTAATGAAAAACTGTTTTTT.